Listed below are T cell receptor beta chains from one sample, sequenced in a study of blood T cells in healthy people across ages. In TCRdb, the 5' RACE reads were re-called with MiXCR into one record per CDR3 protein. The sample has hundreds of thousands of distinct CDR3 sequences, roughly half seen once. The source material was blood. These receptors all stem from an elderly woman in good health. The CDR3 runs from the conserved cysteine through the conserved F or W. The D gene is left open where the match is weak. Size tells how often a clone was seen (once, few, many) or the class of an expanded clone, and some rows leave it out.

>TRBJ1-1|NA|TRBV28|NA
CASSLYGPRGRDTEAFF
TGTGCCAGCAGTTTATACGGACCCAGGGGACGGGACACTGAAGCTTTCTTT
>TRBJ2-2|NA|TRBV5-1|NA
CASSFAGLNTGELFF
TGCGCCAGCAGCTTCGCAGGCCTGAACACCGGGGAGCTGTTTTTT
>TRBJ1-4|NA|TRBV14|NA
CASSSRPGANEKLFF
TGTGCCAGCAGCTCTCGCCCGGGGGCTAATGAAAAACTGTTTTTT
>TRBJ2-7|NA|TRBV7-2|NA
CASSLGGTDYYEQYF
TGTGCCAGCAGCTTAGGCGGGACTGATTATTACGAGCAGTACTTC
>TRBJ2-5|few|TRBV6-4|TRBD2
CASSDGGGTGNEQYF
TGTGCCAGCAGTGACGGGGGGGGGACTGGGAATGAGCAGTACTTC
>TRBJ1-1|few|TRBV5-5|NA
CASSGEVNTEAFF
TGTGCCAGCTCTGGAGAAGTCAACACTGAAGCTTTCTTT
>TRBJ2-7|once|TRBV25-1|NA
CASSENIGGADLYEQYF
TGTGCCAGCAGTGAAAATATTGGGGGAGCGGATCTCTACGAGCAGTACTTC
>TRBJ1-3|NA|TRBV28|NA
CASSDSQGGNTIYF
TGTGCCAGCAGCGATTCACAGGGAGGAAACACCATATATTTT
>TRBJ1-1|few|TRBV3-1|NA
CASSQRQCGAFF
TGTGCCAGCAGCCAGAGACAGTGTGGAGCTTTCTTT
>TRBJ1-1|NA|TRBV3-1|TRBD1
CASSLPGQGNTEAFF
TGTGCCAGCAGCCTCCCGGGACAGGGAAACACTGAAGCTTTCTTT
>TRBJ2-3|many|TRBV7-8|TRBD2
CASSPTRQGLQPTDTQYF
TGTGCCAGCAGCCCTACCAGGCAGGGACTACAGCCCACAGATACGCAGTATTTT
>TRBJ2-5|NA|TRBV24-1|NA
CATSDSVRVYNEQYF
TGTGCCACCAGTGATTCCGTCAGGGTATACAATGAGCAGTACTTC
>TRBJ1-5|many|TRBV27|NA
CASSSREDQPQHF
TGTGCCAGCAGTAGCCGGGAGGATCAGCCCCAGCATTTT
>TRBJ2-7|many|TRBV20-1|NA
CSARDHRNSHEQYF
TGCAGTGCTAGAGATCACCGGAACAGTCACGAGCAGTACTTC
>TRBJ2-1|NA|TRBV7-7|TRBD2
CASSLNEGAGGVNEQFF
TGTGCCAGCAGCTTAAATGAAGGAGCGGGAGGAGTAAATGAGCAGTTCTTC
>TRBJ2-3|many|TRBV3-1|NA
CASSHLQTEDTQYF
TGTGCCAGCAGCCACCTGCAGACCGAAGATACGCAGTATTTT
>TRBJ2-1|NA|TRBV29-1|NA
CSVEAPWSGYNELFF
TGCAGCGTTGAAGCCCCGTGGTCGGGCTACAATGAGCTGTTCTTC
>TRBJ2-3|NA|TRBV6-5|TRBD2
CASSSLAGGITDTQYF
TGTGCCAGCAGTTCCCTAGCGGGGGGAATCACAGATACGCAGTATTTT
>TRBJ1-2|NA|TRBV5-1|TRBD1
CASSMDRVSGYTF
TGCGCCAGCAGCATGGACAGGGTCAGTGGCTACACCTTC
>TRBJ2-3|many|TRBV2|NA
CASSLDGGDTQYF
TGTGCCAGCAGTTTAGACGGAGGAGATACGCAGTATTTT
>TRBJ2-1|NA|TRBV14|NA
CASSPLGFSYSEQFF
TGTGCCAGCAGCCCCCTTGGGTTTTCCTACAGTGAGCAGTTCTTC
>TRBJ1-6|many|TRBV6-5|NA
CASSVGLLYSPLHF
TGTGCCAGCAGTGTAGGACTGTTGTATTCACCCCTCCACTTT
>TRBJ1-5|NA|TRBV7-8|TRBD1
CASSPRTGTGDNQPQHF
TGTGCCAGCAGCCCTAGAACCGGGACAGGGGACAATCAGCCCCAGCATTTT
>TRBJ1-5|NA|TRBV28|TRBD1
CASSSLPTGTESNQPQHF
TGTGCCAGCAGTTCACTGCCAACCGGGACAGAAAGCAATCAGCCCCAGCATTTT
>TRBJ2-5|many|TRBV4-1|TRBD2
CASSQDRGGQGLKETQYF
TGCGCCAGCAGCCAAGATCGGGGGGGGCAGGGATTAAAAGAGACCCAGTACTTC
>TRBJ2-7|once|TRBV11-2|TRBD2
CASTFRRTSGNNEQYF
TGTGCCAGCACCTTTAGGCGGACTAGCGGCAACAATGAGCAGTACTTC